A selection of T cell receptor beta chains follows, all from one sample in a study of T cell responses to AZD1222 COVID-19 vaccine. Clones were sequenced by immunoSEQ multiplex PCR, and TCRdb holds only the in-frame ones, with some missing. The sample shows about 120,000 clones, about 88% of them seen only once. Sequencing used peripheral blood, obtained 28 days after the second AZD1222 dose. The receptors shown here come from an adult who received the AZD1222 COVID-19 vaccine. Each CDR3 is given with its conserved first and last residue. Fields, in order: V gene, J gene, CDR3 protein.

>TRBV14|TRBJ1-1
CASSQTDPGPAIYKAFF
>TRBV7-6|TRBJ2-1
CASSLAGTGTNEQFF
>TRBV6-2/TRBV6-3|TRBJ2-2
CASSYGPSNTGELFF
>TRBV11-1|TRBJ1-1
CASSPGGRSTEAFF
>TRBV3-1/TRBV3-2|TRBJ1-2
CASSRDRGLDYGYTF
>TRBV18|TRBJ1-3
CASSPSSGNTIYF
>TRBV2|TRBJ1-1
CATPLGGQNTEAFF
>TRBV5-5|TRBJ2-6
CASDRWVSQANVLTF
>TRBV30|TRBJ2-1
CACFTQRGQGYNEQFF
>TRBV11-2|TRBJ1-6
CASSLGQYSPLHF